This passage covers 17 T cell receptor beta chains from one sample sequenced in a study of T-cell memory formation after mild COVID-19. MiXCR was run by TCRdb on the 5' RACE reads, yielding one entry per CDR3 protein. This sample has over 150,000 distinct CDR3 sequences, with about 20% found just once. The specimen was PBMCs or a T cell subset sorted from them (not recorded which). Receptor source: an adult woman who had mild COVID-19 (a few samples of this study predate the infection). Cell type and time point are not known.

This clonotype occurred a few times. This sequence joins TRBV30 and TRBJ2-1; D ambiguous. In germline, CDR1 is GTSNPN, CDR2 SVGIG (reference sequence). The CDR3 length is 11 residues. V was shortened by 2 bases and J by 7 bases, with 6 bases between the two germline ends. CDR3 nucleotide sequence: TGTGCCTGGAGTTTCCTGAATGAGCAGTTCTTC. Translation gives CAWSFLNEQFF.

This chain connects TRBV12-3 or TRBV12-4 to TRBJ1-1, with 7 positions matching TRBD1. Trimming removed 2 bases from V and 4 bases from J; junction bases left unmatched: 13. This CDR3 is built from 17 residues. The CDR3 loop reads CASSLMGPGGWPTEAFF. Here the CDR3 DNA reads TGTGCCAGCAGTTTAATGGGGCCAGGGGGGTGGCCCACTGAAGCTTTCTTT.

This clonotype occurred a few times. The CDR3 coding sequence is TGCGCCAGCAGCTTGACGGATGAGCAGTTCTTC. Amino acids: CASSLTDEQFF. The rearrangement joins TRBV5-1 to TRBJ2-1; D uncertain. This CDR3 comprises 11 residues. Trimming took off 1 base at V and 8 bases at J, with 4 bases between the two ends. Germline assignment: CDR1 SGHRS and CDR2 YFSETQ.

This chain joins TRBV7-9 and TRBJ2-7; weak D call: TRBD2 (6 bases). The CDR3 loop spans 17 amino acids. Trimming shortened V by 4 bases and J by 0 bases, and 19 bases separated the two germline ends. CDR1 and CDR2 (germline): SEHNR, FQNEAQ (reference sequence). CDR3 amino acids: CASSSFRGTVPSYEQYF. CDR3 nucleotides: TGTGCCAGCAGCTCCTTTAGAGGGACTGTACCCTCCTACGAGCAGTACTTC.

The CDR3 nucleotides are TGTGCCAGCAGCCCACGGGACAGGGAAACCTACGGTAACAATGAGCAGTTCTTC. Residues: CASSPRDRETYGNNEQFF. The chain joins TRBV7-6 to TRBJ2-1, with TRBD1 identical over 9 bases. CDR1 and CDR2 from the germline V gene are SGHVS and FNYEAQ. This CDR3 contains 18 residues. J gave up 5 bases and V 5 bases, and 16 bases lay outside the gene matches.

The chain couples TRBV12-3 or TRBV12-4 to TRBJ2-3, with a possible D match to TRBD2 (6 bases). CDR3 length: 14 residues. V shed 3 bases and J shed 3 bases, with 10 bases lying between them. The CDR3 is CASSFGGRTDTQYF. CDR3 DNA sequence: TGTGCCAGCAGTTTCGGAGGGAGAACAGATACGCAGTATTTT.

This clonotype was recorded a few times. This chain links TRBV7-6 with TRBJ2-1, with TRBD1 as a possible D gene (6 bases). The CDR3 loop spans 16 amino acids. The V and J ends lost 1 base and 4 bases respectively, with 14 bases between them. The V gene's germline CDR1 is SGHVS and CDR2 FNYEAQ. CDR3 loop: CASSLDRAGDYNEQFF. CDR3 coding DNA: TGTGCCAGCAGCTTAGATAGGGCAGGGGATTACAATGAGCAGTTCTTC.

The genes are TRBV12-3 or TRBV12-4 and TRBJ2-6, with a possible D match to TRBD2 (5 bases). Trimming removed 5 bases at V and 1 base at J, with 9 bases between. This CDR3 is 15 amino acids long. The CDR3 here is CASSRTASGANVLTF. The CDR3, as DNA: TGTGCCAGCAGTAGGACTGCTTCTGGGGCCAACGTCCTGACTTTC.

This clonotype was seen at least ten times. The CDR3 region has the DNA TGTGCCAGCAGTTCGCACTCCAAGGGACTAGCCTACGAGCAGTACTTC. Its protein product is CASSSHSKGLAYEQYF. The J gene is TRBJ2-7, the V gene TRBV6-2 or TRBV6-3; 8 nucleotides agree with TRBD2. The length of the CDR3 is 16 residues. Germline trimming cut 4 bases from V and 2 bases from J; bases unmatched to any gene: 10. Germline V gene sequence: CDR1 MNHEY, CDR2 SVGEGT.

At least ten counts were recorded for this clonotype. The chain is built from TRBV29-1 and TRBJ2-7; 12 bases align to TRBD1. Germline V gives CDR1 SQVTM, CDR2 ANQGSEA. Trimming cost V 6 bases and J 6 bases; bases outside gene matches: 6. CDR3 size: 13 residues. CDR3: CSVYGTGGSEQYF. CDR3 coding DNA: TGCAGCGTATACGGGACAGGGGGCTCCGAGCAGTACTTC.

This chain links TRBV5-6 with TRBJ1-6, with a possible D match to TRBD1 (6 bases). Deletions cut 0 bases from V and 7 bases from J, with 11 bases between. The CDR3 loop spans 15 amino acids. From germline, CDR1 is SGHDT and CDR2 YYEEEE. The chain's CDR3 is CASSLGRGTNSPLHF. DNA for the CDR3: TGTGCCAGCAGCTTGGGTAGGGGGACGAATTCACCCCTCCACTTT.

About this clonotype itself: Compared with germline, one end of the junction differs, possibly owing to a read error. The chain is built from TRBV3-1 and TRBJ1-1; D is unresolved. Germline V gene data show CDR1 as LGHDT and CDR2 as YNNKEL (reference sequence). The CDR3 consists of 16 residues. DNA for the CDR3: TGTGCCAGCAGCAAAGATCCGGGGTGGGGGAACACTGAAGCTTTCTTT. Translation: CASSKDPGWGNTEAFF.

This chain joins TRBV7-9 and TRBJ2-7; the D gene is possibly TRBD2 (5 bases). V was shortened by 5 bases and J by 3 bases, with 11 bases between the two germline ends. The germline V gene has CDR1 SEHNR and CDR2 FQNEAQ (reference sequence). This CDR3 is 13 amino acids long. CDR3 sequence (DNA): TGTGCCAGCAGCGAGGGCAGCTTCTACGAGCAGTACTTC. Translated, it gives CASSEGSFYEQYF.

V gene TRBV14 combines with J gene TRBJ2-1; D possibly corresponds to TRBD2 (5 bases). Trimming removed 1 base at V and 0 bases at J, with 7 bases between. The CDR3 consists of 15 residues. The germline V gene encodes CDR1 SGHDN and CDR2 FVKESK. The CDR3 nucleotides read TGTGCCAGCAGCCAAGTAGCGACCTCCTACAATGAGCAGTTCTTC. Encoded protein: CASSQVATSYNEQFF.

V gene TRBV7-8 combines with J gene TRBJ2-1; 8 bases align to TRBD2. V lost 2 bases to trimming and J lost 7 bases; unmatched junction nucleotides: 13. The germline CDR1 and CDR2 sequences are SGHVS and FQNEAQ. The CDR3 has 17 residues. The CDR3 loop is CASSLKRGAGAVNEQFF. CDR3 coding DNA: TGTGCCAGCAGCTTAAAACGCGGAGCGGGAGCCGTAAATGAGCAGTTCTTC.

This clonotype was observed a few times. The chain links TRBV7-2 to TRBJ2-7; D ambiguous. CDR1 is SGHTA, CDR2 FQGNSA, per germline. V was trimmed by 0 bases and J by 6 bases, leaving 9 bases between them. The CDR3 spans 13 residues. CDR3 sequence: CASSLALMAEQYF. The CDR3 coding sequence is TGTGCCAGCAGCTTAGCACTGATGGCCGAGCAGTACTTC.

This clonotype showed up just a few times. This sequence joins TRBV19 and TRBJ1-2, with D maybe TRBD1 (6 bases). V was shortened by 5 bases and J by 4 bases, with 20 bases between the two germline ends. There are 16 residues in the CDR3. Per the germline V gene, CDR1 is LNHDA and CDR2 is SQIVND (reference sequence). CDR3 loop: CASSPRALGGGYGYTF. The CDR3 DNA is TGTGCCAGTAGTCCCCGGGCACTCGGAGGGGGCTATGGCTACACCTTC.